The entry below describes one TCR beta chain. The target of this receptor is not known. A much larger clone differs by one base, so this may be a read error. There are 16 amino acids in the CDR3, from cysteine to phenylalanine inclusive. The CDR3 DNA has 48 bases and is translated from base 1. The germline V gene encodes CDR1 SGHRS and CDR2 YFSETQ. This record comes from a study of T-cell reconstitution after alpha-beta-depleted transplantation in children (dated by TCRdb to 2015 to 2016). Context from the whole study: Using TCR repertoire profiling, the study quantitatively followed how T-cell immune reconstitution unfolded in children after TCRalphabeta/CD19-depleted allogeneic hematopoietic cell transplantation. The paper's findings and limits, for the study overall: Over subsequent months, a decline in hyperexpanded clone frequencies was noted, and after one year, T-cell counts and TCRbeta diversity were mostly ascribed to newly produced T cells. The high TCRbeta diversity at day 60 in some patients was ascribed to recipient T cells and intrathymic progenitors that had survived conditioning. The apparently early alphabetaT-cell count recovery about two months after transplant was reportedly dependent on only several hundred rapidly expanded clones derived from non-depleted graft cells.

The intended sense of this specimen's treatment or condition label: allogeneic hematopoietic cell transplantation with graft depleted of TCRalphabeta T cells and CD19 B cells. The children who served as transplant recipients had been given grafts of TCRalphabeta/CD19-depleted allogeneic hematopoietic cells. The library was obtained by PCR. These reads were obtained on an Illumina HiSeq 2500. TCR libraries were prepared with molecular barcoding, using unique molecular identifiers to normalize TCRbeta repertoire quantification. Using fastp trimming at Q25 and MiXCR clonotype assembly, TCRdb reanalyzed the public sequencing data and kept in-frame beta chains. When rows share a CDR3 protein, they turn into one entry using the most common DNA and genes. Counted in this sample were 65,000 to 85,000 distinct CDR3 sequences; approximately 10% of them appeared once. The top ten constitute approximately 13% of the sample.

Sample: PBMCs, taken before TCRalphabeta/CD19-depleted stem cell transplant. Recombination joined TRBV5-1 with TRBJ2-1; 12 bases in between match TRBD2. The receptor comes from a boy between 5 and 17 years old with acute myeloid leukemia, due to receive a stem cell transplant. The CDR3 corresponds to CASSFALAGGYNEQLF. DNA sequence: TGCGCCAGCAGCTTTGCGCTAGCGGGAGGGTACAATGAGCAGTTGTTC.